A single sample is the source of the 27 T cell receptor beta chains below, sequenced in a study of blood T cell repertoires in COVID-19. Sequencing used immunoSEQ multiplex PCR; TCRdb keeps in-frame clones, though not all of them. Of under 150,000 clones detected, around 88% appear once; the ten largest clones hold roughly 28%. The sequenced material came from peripheral blood. Every receptor here comes from a human donor in a cohort sampled during active COVID-19.

The CDR3 region has the DNA TGTGCCAGCAGCCGGGACACAATATACGAGCAGTACTTC. It specifies CASSRDTIYEQYF. The rearrangement uses TRBV4-2 and TRBJ2-7, with D possibly TRBD1 on 6 matching bases. CDR1 and CDR2 from the germline V gene are LGHNA and YNFKEQ. Trimming took off 4 bases at V and 4 bases at J, with 11 bases between the two ends. This CDR3 is built from 13 residues.

The chain couples TRBV30 to TRBJ2-5; TRBD1 matches at 8 bases. Germline trimming cut 2 bases from V and 0 bases from J; bases unmatched to any gene: 8. CDR3 length: 16 residues. Germline CDR1 reads GTSNPN; CDR2 reads SVGIG (reference sequence). In nucleotides, the CDR3 is TGTGCCTGGAGTACCCCTCGGACAGGGTACCAAGAGACCCAGTACTTC. Amino acid sequence: CAWSTPRTGYQETQYF.

The chain has TRBV6-6 and TRBJ1-1; maybe TRBD1 (5 bases). CDR3 length: 14 residues. The V end was cut by 2 bases, the J end by 2 bases, with 9 bases between. CDR1 is MNHNY and CDR2 is SVGAGI in the germline V gene (reference sequence). The CDR3 is CASSYIGQNTEAFF. The CDR3 coding sequence is TGTGCCAGCAGTTACATAGGACAAAACACTGAAGCTTTCTTT.

This clone was picked up one time. This chain joins TRBV2 and TRBJ2-2; TRBD2 is a possible D gene (6 bases). The length of the CDR3 is 15 residues. Trimming took 6 bases from V and 3 from J, leaving 14 bases between them. Germline CDR1 SNHLY, CDR2 FYNNEI. The CDR3 is CASSEVGGYTGELFF. The CDR3 DNA reads TGTGCCAGCAGCGAGGTGGGAGGCTACACCGGGGAGCTGTTTTTT.

The rearrangement uses TRBV19 and TRBJ2-6; 9 nucleotides agree with TRBD1. Unmatched junction bases numbered 12, after V lost 4 bases and J lost 2 bases. Germline V gene data show CDR1 as LNHDA and CDR2 as SQIVND (reference sequence). There are 19 residues in the CDR3. The DNA for the CDR3 is TGTGCCAGTAGTAACCTCCCTGGACAGGGGAGGACTGGGGCCAACGTCCTGACTTTC. This gives the protein CASSNLPGQGRTGANVLTF.

Only one count was recorded for this clone. The CDR3 loop is CASSLLAGGNNEQFF. In DNA form, the CDR3 reads TGTGCCAGCAGTTTACTAGCGGGGGGTAACAATGAGCAGTTCTTC. The chain uses TRBV6-5 and TRBJ2-1; the match to TRBD2 covers 12 bases. With 4 bases clipped from V and 5 bases from J, the junction kept 3 bases outside the gene matches. The CDR3 is 15 residues long. Germline CDR1 is MNHEY and CDR2 is SVGAGI.

The rearrangement joins TRBV6-5 to TRBJ2-1; TRBD2 matches 9 bases. The CDR3 has 15 amino acids. CDR1 and CDR2 (germline): MNHEY, SVGAGI. J lost 5 bases, V lost 2 bases, and 4 bases had no gene match. CDR3 sequence: CASSYPAGGDNEQFF. CDR3 DNA: TGTGCCAGCAGTTACCCGGCGGGGGGGGACAATGAGCAGTTCTTC.

As regards this clone: The same CDR3 also results from other DNA sequences found in this sample. This chain connects TRBV18 to TRBJ2-7, with TRBD1 identical over 8 bases. Germline trimming cut 3 bases from V and 3 bases from J; bases unmatched to any gene: 4. Germline CDR1 and CDR2: KGHSH and LQKENI. The length of the CDR3 is 14 residues. For the CDR3, the DNA is TGTGCCAGCTCACCCGGGACAGGTAGCTACGAGCAGTACTTC. This codes for CASSPGTGSYEQYF.

The rearrangement uses TRBV19 and TRBJ1-2, with 8 bases that match TRBD1. V shed 6 bases, J shed 7 bases, and the junction held 7 bases outside the gene matches. The CDR3 covers 13 residues. From germline, CDR1 is LNHDA and CDR2 SQIVND (reference sequence). CDR3 region: CASSGTGVRGYTF. CDR3 DNA: TGTGCCAGTAGCGGGACAGGAGTTCGTGGCTACACCTTC.

In DNA form, the CDR3 reads TGTGCCAGCAGCTACATACGGGGTATGAATGGCTACACCTTC. Translated, it gives CASSYIRGMNGYTF. The chain couples TRBV6-5 to TRBJ1-2; D gene uncertain. Looked up from germline, CDR1 is MNHEY and CDR2 is SVGAGI. The CDR3 runs 14 residues. Trimming cost V 6 bases and J 6 bases, with 17 bases left between them.

V and J are TRBV7-2 and TRBJ2-7, with 7 nucleotides matching TRBD2. Trimming took 5 bases from V and 0 from J; bases not matched to a gene: 4. Germline V gene data show CDR1 as SGHTA and CDR2 as FQGNSA. The CDR3 covers 14 residues. CDR3 DNA: TGTGCCAGCAGCCGCGGACTAGGCTCCTACGAGCAGTACTTC. It encodes CASSRGLGSYEQYF.

This rearrangement joins TRBV30 to TRBJ2-5; a possible D gene is TRBD1 (6 bases). The germline V gene has CDR1 GTSNPN and CDR2 SVGIG (reference sequence). This CDR3 spans 13 amino acids. The V end was cut by 1 base, the J end by 2 bases, with 8 bases between. The CDR3 sequence: CAWSAGQQETQYF. The DNA for the CDR3 is TGTGCCTGGAGTGCCGGACAGCAAGAGACCCAGTACTTC. Combining the CDR3 with reference TRBV30 and TRBJ2-5 gives the whole variable domain SQTIHQWPATLVQPVGSPLSLECTVEGTSNPNLYWYRQAAGRGLQLLFYSVGIGQISSEVPQNLSASRPQDRQFILSSKKLLLSDSGFYLCAWSAGQQETQYFGPGTRLLVL.

The gene calls are TRBV6-2 or TRBV6-3 and TRBJ2-5, with D possibly TRBD2 on 6 matching bases. Germline V gene data show CDR1 as MNHEY and CDR2 as SVGEGT. V was trimmed by 4 bases and J by 5 bases, leaving 11 bases between them. This CDR3 comprises 13 residues. In DNA, the CDR3 is TGTGCCAGCAGTTTACGGGGGAGGGAGACCCAGTACTTC. Translation: CASSLRGRETQYF.

The rearrangement uses TRBV21-1 and TRBJ2-1; the table's D call of TRBD2 was not tested on the DNA. TRBV21-1 has pseudogene status. The CDR3 spans 16 residues. CDR3 sequence reads: CASSKSSPRFYNEQFF. In nucleotides, the CDR3 is TGTGCCAGCAGCAAATCTAGTCCCCGGTTCTACAATGAGCAGTTCTTC.

This clone was observed a single time. The chain is built from TRBV27 and TRBJ1-5; tentatively, D is TRBD1 (6 bases). The V gene lost 0 bases and the J gene lost 10 bases, with 13 bases spanning the gap. CDR1 is MNHEY and CDR2 is SMNVEV in the germline V gene (reference sequence). CDR3 length: 14 amino acids. In DNA, the CDR3 is TGTGCCAGCAGTTTATCACAGGGCGAGACCCCCCAGCATTTT. Translation: CASSLSQGETPQHF.

The chain uses TRBV6-1 and TRBJ2-1; D is unclear. Trimming removed 3 bases from V and 0 bases from J, with 9 bases in between. The germline gives CDR1 MNHNS, CDR2 SASEGT. The length of the CDR3 is 15 residues. CDR3 in amino acids: CASSEIHSSYNEQFF. The DNA for the CDR3 is TGTGCCAGCAGTGAGATTCATAGCTCCTACAATGAGCAGTTCTTC.

The CDR3 DNA reads as TGTGCCAGCAGCATTGACAGGGGAAATGAGCAGTTCTTC. This translates into CASSIDRGNEQFF. The rearrangement uses TRBV7-2 and TRBJ2-1; TRBD1 matches at 8 bases. V trimming: 5 bases; J trimming: 7 bases; junction bases outside the gene matches: 4. Germline CDR1 SGHTA, CDR2 FQGNSA. The CDR3 spans 13 residues.

The chain combines TRBV19 with TRBJ1-4, with a weak D call TRBD1 (6 bases). The CDR3 extends over 12 amino acids. The ends were cut back, 6 bases at V and 5 bases at J, with 7 bases in the middle. Germline-derived CDR1 and CDR2 are LNHDA and SQIVND (reference sequence). In DNA, the CDR3 is TGTGCCAGTAGGGGGGCCAATGAAAAACTGTTTTTT. Translation gives CASRGANEKLFF.

The V and J genes are TRBV27 and TRBJ2-1; D not resolved. Germline V gene data show CDR1 as MNHEY and CDR2 as SMNVEV (reference sequence). The CDR3 runs to 18 residues. V was cut by 5 bases and J by 3 bases, with 23 bases left in between. CDR3: CASSPPPITTDLYNEQFF. CDR3 bases: TGTGCCAGCAGTCCACCTCCTATCACCACCGATCTCTACAATGAGCAGTTCTTC.

J is TRBJ1-1 and V is TRBV6-6; 8 nucleotides agree with TRBD1. CDR1 and CDR2 from the germline V gene are MNHNY and SVGAGI (reference sequence). The CDR3 length is 14 residues. The ends lost 6 bases at V and 5 bases at J; junction bases unmatched: 8. In DNA, the CDR3 is TGTGCCAGCAGCAAGTCAGGGGGCAGTACTGAAGCTTTCTTT. This encodes CASSKSGGSTEAFF.

This rearrangement joins TRBV27 to TRBJ1-1, with D unclear. Germline V gene sequence: CDR1 MNHEY, CDR2 SMNVEV (reference sequence). V was pared by 0 bases and J by 0 bases, with 14 bases between. The CDR3 contains 17 residues. CDR3 protein: CASSLSGTYLMNTEAFF. CDR3 in DNA: TGTGCCAGCAGTTTATCGGGCACCTATCTGATGAACACTGAAGCTTTCTTT.

The chain combines TRBV7-2 with TRBJ2-2; 9 nucleotides match TRBD1. The germline V gene has CDR1 SGHTA and CDR2 FQGNSA. This CDR3 is built from 15 residues. Losses at the gene ends were 3 bases for V and 3 bases for J; bases not matched to a gene: 2. CDR3 in amino acids: CASSFRQGDTGELFF. Written as DNA, the CDR3 is TGTGCCAGCAGCTTCCGACAGGGGGACACCGGGGAGCTGTTTTTT.

The gene calls are TRBV19 and TRBJ1-5; D remains ambiguous. CDR3 length: 13 residues. V was trimmed by 8 bases and J by 6 bases, leaving 14 bases between them. CDR1 is LNHDA, CDR2 SQIVND, per germline (reference sequence). The DNA of the CDR3 is TGTGCCAGTTGGGGAGACCGATTTCAGCCCCAGCATTTT. It specifies CASWGDRFQPQHF.

This clone has just one count. V gene TRBV11-2 combines with J gene TRBJ1-4; 9 bases line up with TRBD1. Germline-derived CDR1 and CDR2 are SGHAT and FQNNGV. The CDR3 consists of 16 residues. The ends lost 1 base at V and 8 bases at J; junction bases unmatched: 8. CDR3 region: CASSLARTGGGEKLFF. The CDR3 DNA sequence: TGTGCCAGCAGCTTAGCTCGCACAGGGGGCGGGGAAAAACTGTTTTTT.

CDR3: CASSLTGGNQPQHF. The CDR3 nucleotides are TGTGCCAGCAGCTTAACAGGTGGCAATCAGCCCCAGCATTTT. The chain carries TRBV7-6 and TRBJ1-5; the D gene is possibly TRBD1 (5 bases). V lost 2 bases, J lost 2 bases, and 7 bases lay in between. The CDR3 totals 14 residues. From germline, CDR1 is SGHVS and CDR2 FNYEAQ.

This clone has only one observation. The CDR3 coding sequence is TGTGCCAGCAACGGGGGGGCTGGAGAGACCCAGTACTTC. Its translation is CASNGGAGETQYF. This chain connects TRBV6-6 to TRBJ2-5, with 8 bases matching TRBD2. Germline CDR1 MNHNY, CDR2 SVGAGI (reference sequence). Trimming cost V 7 bases and J 4 bases; bases outside gene matches: 5. This CDR3 is built from 13 residues.

The chain couples TRBV11-1 to TRBJ1-2; maybe TRBD1 (5 bases). This CDR3 region has 14 residues. The V gene's germline CDR1 is SGHAT and CDR2 FQDESV (reference sequence). Deletions cut 1 base from V and 4 bases from J, with 10 bases between. Here the CDR3 reads CASSLDGRGYGYTF. The CDR3 DNA reads as TGTGCCAGCAGCTTAGACGGGAGGGGCTATGGCTACACCTTC.